This is a list of T cell receptor beta chains from one sample in a study. TCRdb recomputed calls from the 5' RACE reads with MiXCR, one row per CDR3 protein. The sample has about 7,800 distinct CDR3 sequences; approximately 40% are singletons. The specimen was tumor-infiltrating memory CD4+ T cells sorted from the breast tumor. The receptors here all came from a female donor with breast cancer. CDR3s include the opening cysteine and the closing phenylalanine or tryptophan. The order of the fields is CDR3 DNA, CDR3 protein, J gene, D gene, clone size, V gene. D genes are given only for firm matches. The listing skips clone size in some rows; elsewhere it reads once, few, many or a size class.

DNA: TGTGCCAGCAGCGCGACAGGGAACACCGGGGAGCTGTTTTTT; CDR3: CASSATGNTGELFF; J: TRBJ2-2; D: .; size: few; V: TRBV9
DNA: TGTGCCAGCAGTTACTCCCAGGGGTATTCACCCCTCCACTTT; CDR3: CASSYSQGYSPLHF; J: TRBJ1-6; D: .; size: few; V: TRBV6-5
DNA: TGCAGTGCTCCACAAAACCGTCCTGCGGGCACTGAAGCTTTCTTT; CDR3: CSAPQNRPAGTEAFF; J: TRBJ1-1; D: .; size: .; V: TRBV20-1
DNA: TGCAGTGCTAGAGTCCCATCAGCGGGGATGGGGGAGCAGTACTTC; CDR3: CSARVPSAGMGEQYF; J: TRBJ2-7; D: TRBD2; size: .; V: TRBV20-1
DNA: TGTGCCTGGAGTCAGGGAGCGGGAGTGTCGTCGGAGCAGTTCTTC; CDR3: CAWSQGAGVSSEQFF; J: TRBJ2-1; D: TRBD2; size: many; V: TRBV30
DNA: TGCGCCAGCAGCTTGGCCGGGAACACTGAAGCTTTCTTT; CDR3: CASSLAGNTEAFF; J: TRBJ1-1; D: .; size: .; V: TRBV5-1
DNA: TGCGCCAGCAGCCAGAGGGGAGGGGATAACAATGAGCAGTTCTTC; CDR3: CASSQRGGDNNEQFF; J: TRBJ2-1; D: TRBD2; size: medium-sized; V: TRBV4-1
DNA: TGTGCCAGCGGCCATGCAGGCGGCAATCAGCCCCAGCATTTT; CDR3: CASGHAGGNQPQHF; J: TRBJ1-5; D: .; size: .; V: TRBV2
DNA: TGTGCCAGCAGTGTCGGACAGGGGTACTCCTACGAGCAGTACTTC; CDR3: CASSVGQGYSYEQYF; J: TRBJ2-7; D: TRBD1; size: .; V: TRBV6-1
DNA: TGTGCCAGTAGTTTCGGGACTAGCGGCCCAGGGGCCTACGAGCAGTACTTC; CDR3: CASSFGTSGPGAYEQYF; J: TRBJ2-7; D: TRBD2; size: medium-sized; V: TRBV19
DNA: TGTGCCAGCAGTCTCGGACGTTTACCCACCTACGAGCAGTACTTC; CDR3: CASSLGRLPTYEQYF; J: TRBJ2-7; D: .; size: once; V: TRBV6-6
DNA: TGCAGTGCTAGTAGGGGGTTTACCTACAATGAGCAGTTCTTC; CDR3: CSASRGFTYNEQFF; J: TRBJ2-1; D: .; size: medium-sized; V: TRBV20-1
DNA: TGCAGTGCCAGGGGACTAGCGGGCTCTGACGGTAATGAGCAGTTCTTC; CDR3: CSARGLAGSDGNEQFF; J: TRBJ2-1; D: TRBD2; size: .; V: TRBV20-1
DNA: TGTGCCAGCAGTGCCCAGACTCTATCGGACGGGGAGCTGTTTTTT; CDR3: CASSAQTLSDGELFF; J: TRBJ2-2; D: .; size: few; V: TRBV6-1
DNA: TGTGCCAGCAGTTCCCCGGGACAGGGCTACGAGCAGTACTTC; CDR3: CASSSPGQGYEQYF; J: TRBJ2-7; D: TRBD1; size: medium-sized; V: TRBV6-6
DNA: TGTGCCAGCAGTTCCGGGACAACGTACGGCGAGCAGTACTTC; CDR3: CASSSGTTYGEQYF; J: TRBJ2-7; D: .; size: few; V: TRBV6-5
DNA: TGTGCCAGCAGTTACAGCGCGCCCAGCGGGATATACAATGAGCAGTTCTTC; CDR3: CASSYSAPSGIYNEQFF; J: TRBJ2-1; D: TRBD2; size: many; V: TRBV6-2/TRBV6-3
DNA: TGTGCCAGCTCCCTGGAGGAATCGACCTACGAGCAGTACTTC; CDR3: CASSLEESTYEQYF; J: TRBJ2-7; D: .; size: .; V: TRBV18
DNA: TGCAGTGCTAGAGATAGGCTAGCGGGAGGCTCACCTAACACCGGGGAGCTGTTTTTT; CDR3: CSARDRLAGGSPNTGELFF; J: TRBJ2-2; D: TRBD2; size: medium-sized; V: TRBV20-1
DNA: TGTGCCATCAGCGCGGGGCCCCCTGTCCCCGGGGAGCTGTTTTTT; CDR3: CAISAGPPVPGELFF; J: TRBJ2-2; D: .; size: medium-sized; V: TRBV10-3
DNA: TGTGCCACCCGAGTTCGGGGTGAGCAGTACTTC; CDR3: CATRVRGEQYF; J: TRBJ2-7; D: .; size: few; V: TRBV6-5
DNA: TGTGCCAGCAGCCCGGAGGGGGCGGGGGTCTCTGAAGCTTTCTTT; CDR3: CASSPEGAGVSEAFF; J: TRBJ1-1; D: TRBD1; size: few; V: TRBV11-3
DNA: TGTGCCAGCAGCCTAACCCCCGGCATTAACTATGGCTACACCTTC; CDR3: CASSLTPGINYGYTF; J: TRBJ1-2; D: .; size: medium-sized; V: TRBV9
DNA: TGTGCCAGCAGCTTAGGATTGGCAGGAGGGGATCGGGAGCAGTACTTC; CDR3: CASSLGLAGGDREQYF; J: TRBJ2-7; D: .; size: many; V: TRBV7-9
DNA: TGTGCCAGCAGTACTCGACTAGCGGGAGATTCAGAGACCCAGTACTTC; CDR3: CASSTRLAGDSETQYF; J: TRBJ2-5; D: TRBD2; size: many; V: TRBV6-1
DNA: TGTGCCGTCTTAGCCTCGGGTGTTTATGAGCAGTTCTTC; CDR3: CAVLASGVYEQFF; J: TRBJ2-1; D: .; size: .; V: TRBV2
DNA: TGTGCCAGCAGTCCCCGACAGGGTGGGGCACATCAGCCCCAGCATTTT; CDR3: CASSPRQGGAHQPQHF; J: TRBJ1-5; D: TRBD1; size: medium-sized; V: TRBV12-3/TRBV12-4
DNA: TGTGCCAGCAGTGACCCGGGACAGGCCCAGAACGAGCAGTACTTC; CDR3: CASSDPGQAQNEQYF; J: TRBJ2-7; D: TRBD1; size: .; V: TRBV28
DNA: TGTGCCAGCAGTGGTGGAGCCGCTCGGGAAAAACTGTTTTTT; CDR3: CASSGGAAREKLFF; J: TRBJ1-4; D: .; size: few; V: TRBV6-1
DNA: TGCAGCGAAACTAGCGGGGACTCCTACGAGCAGTACTTC; CDR3: CSETSGDSYEQYF; J: TRBJ2-7; D: TRBD2; size: medium-sized; V: TRBV29-1
DNA: TGCGCCAGCAGCCAAGAAGTGGGGGGAGTAGCGGGAGGGTATGAGCAGTTCTTC; CDR3: CASSQEVGGVAGGYEQFF; J: TRBJ2-1; D: TRBD2; size: .; V: TRBV4-1
DNA: TGCAGTGCTAGCCCCACAGGGGGGGTGGGTCGGCCCCAGCATTTT; CDR3: CSASPTGGVGRPQHF; J: TRBJ1-5; D: TRBD1; size: .; V: TRBV20-1
DNA: TGCAGTGCTAGAGGATCCCTGGACAGCTACGAGCAGTACTTC; CDR3: CSARGSLDSYEQYF; J: TRBJ2-7; D: .; size: medium-sized; V: TRBV20-1
DNA: TGTGCCAGCAGTGGGACAGGGGCCTCTGGGGCCAACGTCCTGACTTTC; CDR3: CASSGTGASGANVLTF; J: TRBJ2-6; D: TRBD1; size: few; V: TRBV6-1
DNA: TGTGCCAGCTCACGGGACCAAGCAACTAATGAAAAACTGTTTTTT; CDR3: CASSRDQATNEKLFF; J: TRBJ1-4; D: .; size: medium-sized; V: TRBV18
DNA: TGTGCCAGCAGCCAGAGCGTGAGGGTCTACAATGAGCAGTTCTTC; CDR3: CASSQSVRVYNEQFF; J: TRBJ2-1; D: .; size: few; V: TRBV6-5
DNA: TGCAGTGCTAGAGATCAGGTTAACTATGGCTACACCTTC; CDR3: CSARDQVNYGYTF; J: TRBJ1-2; D: .; size: medium-sized; V: TRBV20-1
DNA: TGTGCCAGCAGCGTAGGTCTCCCTCGGGACAGGGGGCGCCCAGGGAGCACTGAAGCTTTCTTT; CDR3: CASSVGLPRDRGRPGSTEAFF; J: TRBJ1-1; D: TRBD1; size: few; V: TRBV9
DNA: TGCGCCAGCAGCTTGTGGGCCGGGACCACCCCGGGACACAATGAGCAGTTCTTC; CDR3: CASSLWAGTTPGHNEQFF; J: TRBJ2-1; D: .; size: few; V: TRBV5-1
DNA: TGTGCCATCAGTGGCGGCTCTGGGGCCAACGTCCTGACTTTC; CDR3: CAISGGSGANVLTF; J: TRBJ2-6; D: .; size: medium-sized; V: TRBV10-3
DNA: TGTGCCAGCAGGGAGGGAGCCTATGAGCAGTTCTTC; CDR3: CASREGAYEQFF; J: TRBJ2-1; D: .; size: many; V: TRBV6-2/TRBV6-3
DNA: TGTGCAAGCAGTTTCACTGTACCGGGACTGCCGGGAGGTGGCTACACCTTC; CDR3: CASSFTVPGLPGGGYTF; J: TRBJ1-2; D: .; size: .; V: TRBV12-3/TRBV12-4
DNA: TGCAGTGCTAGACTAGCGGACAATGAGCAGTTCTTC; CDR3: CSARLADNEQFF; J: TRBJ2-1; D: TRBD2; size: .; V: TRBV20-1
DNA: TGTGCCAGCAGCCCAAACGTAATGTGGACAGGGGACCACGAGCAGTACTTC; CDR3: CASSPNVMWTGDHEQYF; J: TRBJ2-7; D: TRBD1; size: medium-sized; V: TRBV11-2
DNA: TGTGCCAGTTGGGAAACAGGGCGCTCTGGAAACACCATATATTTT; CDR3: CASWETGRSGNTIYF; J: TRBJ1-3; D: .; size: medium-sized; V: TRBV12-3/TRBV12-4
DNA: TGTGCCAGTAGCCAGGAGGTTACGCAGTATTTT; CDR3: CASSQEVTQYF; J: TRBJ2-3; D: .; size: few; V: TRBV19